This T cell receptor (beta chain) was observed in a study of shared clonotypes between healthy human individuals. The V and J ends lost 1 base and 7 bases respectively, with 11 bases between them. The CDR3 spans 13 residues. CDR1 and CDR2 from the germline V gene are SGHKS and YYEKEE (reference sequence). The assay was immunoSEQ multiplex PCR, and TCRdb's table has in-frame clones only and misses some. Seen here are just under 350,000 clones, 73% observed once, and the top ten hold around 9.3%. The rearrangement uses TRBV5-5 and TRBJ1-2, with no clear D. The receptor comes from a man aged 30 to 45 in good health. The source material was memory CD4+ T cells sorted from blood. The subset is: CD45RA-negative fraction. The CDR3, as DNA: TGTGCCAGCAGCTTGACGCCCGAGCGTGGCTACACCTTC. This gives the protein CASSLTPERGYTF. The variable domain in full, with the rest retrieved from reference TRBV5-5 and TRBJ1-2, is DAGVTQSPTHLIKTRGQQVTLRCSPISGHKSVSWYQQVLGQGPQFIFQYYEKEERGRGNFPDRFSARQFPNYSSELNVNALLLGDSALYLCASSLTPERGYTFGSGTRLTVV.